This entry lists 27 T cell receptor beta chains sequenced from one sample in a study of blood T cell repertoires in COVID-19. Repertoires were generated with immunoSEQ multiplex PCR, while TCRdb's copy carries only in-frame clones and drops some. This table has about 380,000 clones, more than 75% appearing once. Specimen: peripheral blood. The receptors shown here come from a human donor with acute or convalescent COVID-19. The donor label of this sample is uncertain.

This chain joins TRBV20-1 and TRBJ1-5, with D hard to call. V lost 3 bases to trimming and J lost 3 bases, with 9 bases between them. The CDR3 loop spans 13 amino acids. CDR1 and CDR2 (germline): DFQATT, SNEGSKA (reference sequence). Here the CDR3 DNA reads TGCAGTGCTAGTGGCCCAGACAATCAGCCCCAGCATTTT. It is translated as CSASGPDNQPQHF.

The rearrangement joins TRBV19 to TRBJ2-7; possibly TRBD2 for D (6 bases). Trimming took off 1 base at V and 2 bases at J, with 12 bases between the two ends. The CDR3 contains 15 residues. The germline gives CDR1 LNHDA, CDR2 SQIVND (reference sequence). The CDR3 protein is CASSIALASPYEQYF. CDR3 coding DNA: TGTGCCAGTAGTATAGCCCTAGCGTCGCCCTACGAGCAGTACTTC.

The chain recombines TRBV4-1 with TRBJ1-6; the D gene is possibly TRBD1 (5 bases). V lost 0 bases and J 8 bases, leaving 11 bases between the germline ends. CDR1 and CDR2 (germline): MGHRA, YSYEKL. The CDR3 sequence is 15 residues long. The CDR3 loop is CASSQDKGPDSPLHF. In DNA form, the CDR3 reads TGCGCCAGCAGCCAAGACAAGGGGCCAGATTCACCCCTCCACTTT.

V gene TRBV25-1 combines with J gene TRBJ2-1; possible D gene TRBD1, 6 bases. Germline V gene sequence: CDR1 MGHDK, CDR2 SYGVNS. The CDR3 covers 15 residues. V was pared by 2 bases and J by 8 bases, with 16 bases between. The CDR3 spells CASSEDFRGLDEQFF. The CDR3 nucleotides read TGTGCCAGCAGTGAAGACTTTAGGGGGTTGGATGAGCAGTTCTTC.

The genes are TRBV12-5 and TRBJ1-2; 7 nucleotides line up with TRBD1. V shed 5 bases and J 2 bases; nucleotides not matched to a gene: 8. The CDR3 runs 15 residues. Germline loops: CDR1 LGHNT, CDR2 FRNRAP. CDR3 residues: CASGLGDSRNYGYTF. In nucleotides, the CDR3 is TGTGCTAGTGGTCTAGGGGACAGCCGCAACTATGGCTACACCTTC.

The gene calls are TRBV7-7 and TRBJ2-1; 10 nucleotides agree with TRBD2. CDR3 length equals 15 residues. The germline V gene encodes CDR1 SSHAT and CDR2 FNYEAQ (reference sequence). Unmatched junction bases numbered 8, after V lost 5 bases and J lost 7 bases. The CDR3 here is CASSALAGVDNEQFF. CDR3 DNA sequence: TGTGCCAGCAGCGCGCTAGCGGGAGTCGATAATGAGCAGTTCTTC.

The V gene is TRBV30, the J gene TRBJ1-1, with D possibly matching TRBD1 (5 bases). The germline CDR1 and CDR2 sequences are GTSNPN and SVGIG (reference sequence). The CDR3 has 19 residues. The V and J ends lost 4 bases and 5 bases respectively, with 32 bases between them. CDR3 sequence (DNA): TGTGCCTGGACCATTACAGGCGGCTACATCCGACCCGGCAGGACTGAAGCTTTCTTT. Amino acids: CAWTITGGYIRPGRTEAFF.

J is TRBJ1-6 and V is TRBV4-2, with 8 bases that match TRBD1. From germline, CDR1 is LGHNA and CDR2 YNFKEQ. The CDR3 is made up of 14 amino acids. J lost 10 bases, V lost 4 bases, and 6 bases had no gene match. The CDR3 is CASSPDRGRSPLHF. The DNA for the CDR3 is TGTGCCAGCAGCCCAGACAGGGGTCGATCACCCCTCCACTTT.

The rearrangement links TRBV6-5 to TRBJ1-2; D is ambiguous. Trimming left V 2 bases short and J 2 bases short, with 9 bases between. The CDR3 runs 14 residues. Germline V gene sequence: CDR1 MNHEY, CDR2 SVGAGI. In nucleotides, the CDR3 is TGTGCCAGCAGTTACAAGAGTCTAAACTATGGCTACACCTTC. It encodes CASSYKSLNYGYTF.

This clone was observed a few times. The gene calls are TRBV7-8 and TRBJ2-7; possible D gene TRBD1, 6 bases. The V and J ends lost 9 bases and 3 bases respectively, with 18 bases between them. The V gene's germline CDR1 is SGHVS and CDR2 FQNEAQ. The CDR3 has 14 amino acids. The DNA of the CDR3 is TGTGCCAGTGGCGCCGGGACAACCAGCTACGAGCAGTACTTC. The encoded protein is CASGAGTTSYEQYF.

The chain combines TRBV7-9 with TRBJ1-1, with 8 nucleotides matching TRBD1. The V gene end was trimmed by 7 bases and the J gene end by 8 bases; junction bases not matched to a gene: 6. This CDR3 region has 12 residues. Germline V CDR1 and CDR2: SEHNR, FQNEAQ (reference sequence). CDR3 DNA sequence: TGTGCCAGCAACGACAGGGGCCTAGAAGCTTTCTTT. It specifies CASNDRGLEAFF.

The CDR3 reads CASSDLGGVTTQYF. CDR3 nucleotides: TGTGCCAGCAGTGATCTGGGAGGAGTGACAACGCAGTATTTT. V and J are TRBV2 and TRBJ2-3; perhaps TRBD2 as D (6 bases). Germline loops: CDR1 SNHLY, CDR2 FYNNEI. This CDR3 contains 14 residues. The germline V and J ends were trimmed by 3 bases and 9 bases, with 16 bases remaining between them. Full variable domain (missing parts from reference TRBV2 and TRBJ2-3): EPEVTQTPSHQVTQMGQEVILRCVPISNHLYFYWYRQILGQKVEFLVSFYNNEISEKSEIFDDQFSVERPDGSNFTLKIRSTKLEDSAMYFCASSDLGGVTTQYFGPGTRLTVL.

The V and J genes are TRBV5-1 and TRBJ2-5, with D tentatively TRBD1 (6 bases). The V gene's germline CDR1 is SGHRS and CDR2 YFSETQ. This CDR3 contains 13 residues. Deletions cut 6 bases from V and 2 bases from J, with 11 bases between. The CDR3 is CASMRTAQETQYF. The CDR3 bases are TGCGCCAGCATGCGGACAGCACAAGAGACCCAGTACTTC.

This clone came up a few times. The same CDR3 also results from other DNA sequences found in this sample. The V call is TRBV4-2, the J call TRBJ1-5; D is unresolved. Germline V gene lookup returns CDR1 LGHNA and CDR2 YNFKEQ. V shed 0 bases and J shed 3 bases, with 3 bases lying between them. The CDR3 runs 13 residues. DNA of the CDR3: TGTGCCAGCAGCCAAGACAACAATCAGCCCCAGCATTTT. This encodes CASSQDNNQPQHF.

The chain couples TRBV7-6 to TRBJ2-5; tentative D call: TRBD2 (6 bases). The V end was cut by 3 bases, the J end by 5 bases, with 13 bases between. Germline CDR1 is SGHVS and CDR2 is FNYEAQ. CDR3 size: 14 residues. The CDR3 is CASSFTGVRETQYF. CDR3 in DNA: TGTGCCAGCAGCTTTACGGGGGTCCGGGAGACCCAGTACTTC.

This chain uses TRBV7-2 with TRBJ2-3; TRBD2 matches 10 bases. The CDR3 length is 16 residues. Germline CDR1 and CDR2: SGHTA and FQGNSA. V was clipped by 2 bases and J by 4 bases; unmatched bases: 6. The CDR3 nucleotides are TGTGCCAGCAGCTTAAAGCTAGCGGGAGCGGCAGATACGCAGTATTTT. Translating gives CASSLKLAGAADTQYF.

In its sample, this clone was seen once. This sequence joins TRBV18 and TRBJ1-1; D unclear. In germline, CDR1 is KGHSH, CDR2 LQKENI. Trimming removed 5 bases at V and 10 bases at J, with 17 bases between. The CDR3 spans 13 residues. CDR3 coding DNA: TGTGCCAGCTCAGGGCAGACCGCTAGCGGAGCTTTCTTT. Encoded protein: CASSGQTASGAFF.

V and J are TRBV5-1 and TRBJ1-1; 7 bases match TRBD1. This CDR3 is built from 14 residues. Germline V gene data show CDR1 as SGHRS and CDR2 as YFSETQ. The V gene end was trimmed by 3 bases and the J gene end by 1 base; junction bases not matched to a gene: 3. For the CDR3, the DNA is TGCGCCAGCAGCTGGGGGACAGAGAACACTGAAGCTTTCTTT. It translates to CASSWGTENTEAFF.

The chain recombines TRBV28 with TRBJ1-5, with TRBD1 matching 8 bases. Unmatched junction bases numbered 6, after V lost 6 bases and J lost 2 bases. The CDR3 sequence is 15 residues long. Germline CDR1 and CDR2: MDHEN and SYDVKM. The CDR3 nucleotides read TGTGCCAGCAGCAACCAGGGGGCCGGCAATCAGCCCCAGCATTTT. It is translated as CASSNQGAGNQPQHF.

The genes are TRBV27 and TRBJ2-7, with 8 bases lining up with TRBD1. The CDR3 sequence is 14 residues long. The germline V gene has CDR1 MNHEY and CDR2 SMNVEV (reference sequence). V dropped 6 bases and J dropped 3; count of bases not matched to a gene: 7. Written as DNA, the CDR3 is TGTGCCAGCAGACGGGACAGGACCTACTACGAGCAGTACTTC. Translating gives CASRRDRTYYEQYF.

This sequence joins TRBV6-9 and TRBJ1-4; D call uncertain. V gave up 5 bases and J gave up 8 bases, with 18 bases separating them. The CDR3 extends over 15 amino acids. Germline V gene sequence: CDR1 MNHGY, CDR2 SVAAGI. The CDR3 nucleotides read TGTGCCAGCAGTCCCTCGGACGTCACGGGGGAAAAACTGTTTTTT. Translating it yields CASSPSDVTGEKLFF.

This clone has only a few counts. This specimen includes other DNA sequences encoding the same CDR3. This chain connects TRBV5-4 to TRBJ2-7; D may be TRBD2 (6 bases). Trimming took off 4 bases at V and 0 bases at J, with 14 bases between the two ends. The CDR3 is 15 residues long. Germline loops: CDR1 SGHNT, CDR2 YYREEE (reference sequence). The CDR3 spells CASSGGTVSSYEQYF. The CDR3 region has the DNA TGTGCCAGCAGCGGAGGGACCGTGAGCTCCTACGAGCAGTACTTC.

The chain has TRBV23-1 and TRBJ2-4; maybe TRBD2 (5 bases). TRBV23-1 is filed as an ORF, its function uncertain. Trimming took 1 base from V and 5 from J, leaving 12 bases between them. This CDR3 contains 15 residues. As DNA, the CDR3 is TGCGCCAGCAGTCAATTAAGGACTTCGGAAAACATTCAGTACTTC. Amino acid sequence: CASSQLRTSENIQYF.

This chain connects TRBV5-1 to TRBJ2-3; 15 bases agree with TRBD2. The V and J ends lost 0 bases and 4 bases, in that order; junction bases with no gene match: 6. CDR3 length: 18 amino acids. Germline V gene lookup returns CDR1 SGHRS and CDR2 YFSETQ. The CDR3 is CASSLGTSGRGTADTQYF. The CDR3 nucleotides are TGCGCCAGCAGCTTGGGGACTAGCGGGAGGGGGACGGCAGATACGCAGTATTTT.

This clone has a single count. The chain recombines TRBV3-1 (or the pseudogene TRBV3-2) with TRBJ2-1, with 8 nucleotides matching TRBD2. This CDR3 contains 15 residues. Per germline, CDR1 LGHDT and CDR2 YNNKEL (reference sequence). J was trimmed by 6 bases and V by 8 bases; bases with no gene match: 12. Here the CDR3 reads CASGTGLAPFNEQFF. For the CDR3, the DNA is TGTGCCAGCGGAACTGGACTAGCCCCCTTCAATGAGCAGTTCTTC.

This chain links TRBV18 with TRBJ2-5; 9 bases are a match to TRBD2. The CDR3 loop spans 15 amino acids. The junction had 2 bases not matched to a gene; V was cut back by 2 bases and J by 1 base. Germline loops: CDR1 KGHSH, CDR2 LQKENI. CDR3 region: CASSPRREGQETQYF. The CDR3 DNA reads as TGTGCCAGCTCACCAAGGCGGGAGGGCCAAGAGACCCAGTACTTC.

This clone was seen more than once but under ten times. The rearrangement joins TRBV3-1 (or the pseudogene TRBV3-2) to TRBJ1-2, with 10 bases fitting TRBD1. Looked up from germline, CDR1 is LGHDT and CDR2 is YNNKEL (reference sequence). This CDR3 comprises 16 residues. V trimming: 4 bases; J trimming: 2 bases; junction bases outside the gene matches: 7. For the CDR3, the DNA is TGTGCCAGCAGCCCCCGTAGACAGGGGGCGAACTATGGCTACACCTTC. As protein: CASSPRRQGANYGYTF.